Shown below are 4 T cell receptor beta chains from a single sample sequenced in a study of molecular identifiers for immune sequencing clone quantification. TCRdb itself ran the PCR reads through MiXCR, one entry per CDR3 protein. The sample carries about half a million distinct CDR3 sequences, roughly 23% recorded once. Sequencing used naive CD8+ T cells from blood, with Jurkat cell RNA spiked in. Subset noted: FACS-sorted CD8+CD4-CCR7+CD45RA+ naive T cells. The receptors derive from a human donor in good health. Some libraries in this study had Jurkat cell RNA spiked in.

This clonotype has ten or more counts. The V and J genes are TRBV7-9 and TRBJ1-1; D gene ambiguous. There are 13 residues in the CDR3. V shed 5 bases and J shed 5 bases, with 12 bases lying between them. Per the germline V gene, CDR1 is SEHNR and CDR2 is FQNEAQ (reference sequence). In nucleotides, the CDR3 is TGTGCCAGCAGCCCCCCGTTGGGAACTGAAGCTTTCTTT. Translation: CASSPPLGTEAFF.

This clonotype was counted at least ten times. The chain recombines TRBV7-8 with TRBJ1-1; TRBD1 matches at 9 bases. J was trimmed by 0 bases and V by 0 bases; bases with no gene match: 5. Per germline, CDR1 SGHVS and CDR2 FQNEAQ. The CDR3 covers 17 residues. Here the CDR3 reads CASSLAGQGEMNTEAFF. The CDR3 DNA sequence: TGTGCCAGCAGCTTAGCGGGACAGGGTGAGATGAACACTGAAGCTTTCTTT.

This clonotype was recorded many times. V gene TRBV6-2 or TRBV6-3 combines with J gene TRBJ2-7; tentatively, D is TRBD1 or TRBD2 (5 bases each). Germline loops: CDR1 MNHEY, CDR2 SVGEGT. V shed 5 bases and J shed 2 bases, with 13 bases lying between them. The CDR3 runs 14 residues. The CDR3 sequence: CASSRRDVTYEQYF. DNA of the CDR3: TGTGCCAGCAGTCGCCGGGACGTAACCTACGAGCAGTACTTC.

The chain is built from TRBV14 and TRBJ1-2; the D is unclear. Germline V gene data show CDR1 as SGHDN and CDR2 as FVKESK. Trimming took 3 bases from V and 1 from J, leaving 18 bases between them. The CDR3 is 17 amino acids. In nucleotides, the CDR3 is TGTGCCAGCAGCCACCTCCCCGCCGGGGATTTTAACTATGGCTACACCTTC. Its translation is CASSHLPAGDFNYGYTF.